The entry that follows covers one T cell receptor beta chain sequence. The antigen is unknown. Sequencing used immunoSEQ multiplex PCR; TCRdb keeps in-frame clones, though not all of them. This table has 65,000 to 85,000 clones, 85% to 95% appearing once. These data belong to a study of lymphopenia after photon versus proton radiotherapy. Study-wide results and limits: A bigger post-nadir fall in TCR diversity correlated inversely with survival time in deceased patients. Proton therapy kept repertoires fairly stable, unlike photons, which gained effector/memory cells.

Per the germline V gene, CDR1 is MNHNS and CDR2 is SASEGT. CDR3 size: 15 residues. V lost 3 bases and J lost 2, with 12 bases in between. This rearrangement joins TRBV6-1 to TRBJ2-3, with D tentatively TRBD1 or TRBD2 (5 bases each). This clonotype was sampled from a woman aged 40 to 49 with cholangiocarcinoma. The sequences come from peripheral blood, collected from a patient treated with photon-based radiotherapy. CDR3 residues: CASSEARGFTDTQYF. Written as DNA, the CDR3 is TGTGCCAGCAGTGAGGCGAGGGGATTCACAGATACGCAGTATTTT.